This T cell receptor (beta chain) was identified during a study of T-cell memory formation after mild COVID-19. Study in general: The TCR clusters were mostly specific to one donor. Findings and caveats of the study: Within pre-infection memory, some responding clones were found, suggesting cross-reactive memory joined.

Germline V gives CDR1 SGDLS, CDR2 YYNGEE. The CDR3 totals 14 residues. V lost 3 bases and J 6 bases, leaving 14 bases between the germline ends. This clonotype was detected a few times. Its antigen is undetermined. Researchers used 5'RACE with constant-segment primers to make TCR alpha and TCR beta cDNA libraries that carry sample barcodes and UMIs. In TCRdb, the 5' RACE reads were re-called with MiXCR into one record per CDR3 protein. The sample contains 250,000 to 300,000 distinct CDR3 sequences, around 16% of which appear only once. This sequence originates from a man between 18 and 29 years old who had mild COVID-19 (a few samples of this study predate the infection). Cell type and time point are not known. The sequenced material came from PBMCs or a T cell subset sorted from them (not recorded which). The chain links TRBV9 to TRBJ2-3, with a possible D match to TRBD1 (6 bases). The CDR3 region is CASSGTDSVDTQYF. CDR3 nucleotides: TGTGCCAGCAGCGGGACAGACTCAGTGGATACGCAGTATTTT.